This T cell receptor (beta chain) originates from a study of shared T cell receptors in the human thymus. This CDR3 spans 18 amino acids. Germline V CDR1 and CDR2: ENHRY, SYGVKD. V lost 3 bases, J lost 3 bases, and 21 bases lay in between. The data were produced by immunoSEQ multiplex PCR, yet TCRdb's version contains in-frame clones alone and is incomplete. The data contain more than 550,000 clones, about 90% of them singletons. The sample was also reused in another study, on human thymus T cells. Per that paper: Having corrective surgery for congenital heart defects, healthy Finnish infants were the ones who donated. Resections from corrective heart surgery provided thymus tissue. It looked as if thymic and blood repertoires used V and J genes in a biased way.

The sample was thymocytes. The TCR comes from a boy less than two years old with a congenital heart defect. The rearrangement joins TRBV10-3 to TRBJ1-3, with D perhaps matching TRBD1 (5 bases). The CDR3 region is CAISDDRTLGIVGNTIYF. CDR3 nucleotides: TGTGCCATCAGTGACGACCGGACACTGGGTATTGTTGGAAACACCATATATTTT.